This is a list of T cell receptor beta chains from one sample in a study of OX40 agonist ivuxolimab in advanced cancers. Sequenced by immunoSEQ multiplex PCR; TCRdb stores in-frame clones only, minus some. Among several thousand clones listed, 86% were seen once. The starting material was CD4+ or CD8+ T cells sorted from blood, obtained in a trial of the OX40 agonist ivuxolimab. The receptor set was obtained from an adult with an advanced solid tumor such as melanoma, head and neck, liver or kidney cancer. The conserved cysteine and the conserved F or W are not part of the CDR3 here.

TRBJ2-7 | TRBV9 | ASNSGQGSYEQY
TRBJ2-2 | TRBV11-2 | ASSPLGGQGRDTGELF
TRBJ2-2 | TRBV9 | ASSVTDANTGELF
TRBJ2-7 | TRBV7-3 | ASSLFPGGSYEQY
TRBJ2-2 | TRBV18 | ASSQGETGELF
TRBJ2-5 | TRBV5-1 | ASSLASGVGETQY
TRBJ2-1 | TRBV4-2 | ASSQEGTSSEQF
TRBJ1-2 | TRBV5-6 | ASSLGQNYGYT
TRBJ2-3 | TRBV29-1 | SGSRGEVVDTQY
TRBJ2-2 | TRBV5-1 | ASSYGQLVNTGELF
TRBJ2-7 | TRBV10-3 | AIRTTGKTGYEQY
TRBJ2-7 | TRBV28 | ASSFPSGTSGRVGYEQY
TRBJ2-6 | TRBV5-3 | AGEQSRANVLT
TRBJ1-3 | TRBV27 | ASSRTGLNGNTIY
TRBJ2-5 | TRBV5-1 | ASSPAQETQY
TRBJ1-2 | TRBV7-2 | ASSLDDRPNYGYT
TRBJ2-7 | TRBV11-2 | ASSPQTGTGYEQY
TRBJ1-2 | TRBV28 | ASSTGYNYGYT
TRBJ1-1 | TRBV30 | AWSVSSNTEAF
TRBJ2-1 | TRBV7-6 | ASSLLNEQF
TRBJ2-1 | TRBV19 | ASSTPFGEQF
TRBJ1-4 | TRBV7-2 | ASSMSGASRAEKLF
TRBJ1-2 | TRBV28 | ASSFQGTGGYT
TRBJ1-5 | TRBV30 | ARTGGGNQPQH
TRBJ1-1 | TRBV7-6 | ASSKGGQVRTEAF
TRBJ2-5 | TRBV29-1 | SVEGQAQETQY
TRBJ2-1 | TRBV7-7 | ASSLEVGTYHEQF
TRBJ2-1 | TRBV7-2 | ASSSRGGNEQF
TRBJ2-7 | TRBV14 | ASSQNPGTYEQY
TRBJ1-4 | TRBV14 | ASRSIFRQGATNEKLF
TRBJ2-6 | TRBV28 | ASSPGTSGANVLT
TRBJ2-7 | TRBV14 | ASSRGRSSEQY
TRBJ2-5 | TRBV5-6 | ASSSPKRGRGPGETQY
TRBJ1-4 | TRBV7-8 | ASSGRQGRWEKLF
TRBJ2-7 | TRBV7-2 | ASSFSGTGVSHEQY
TRBJ1-5 | TRBV30 | AWSIGTGPYSNQPQH
TRBJ2-7 | TRBV4-1 | ASSQGLAGTYEQY
TRBJ2-5 | TRBV28 | ASPGAGGRETQY
TRBJ2-2 | TRBV7-3 | ASSKVGGMAGELF
TRBJ2-7 | TRBV7-6 | ASSLSGAYEQY
TRBJ2-7 | TRBV6-5 | ASSTGLTGGEQY
TRBJ1-1 | TRBV6-5 | ASSYSHMTGFGAF
TRBJ2-5 | TRBV18 | ASSPPQSQETQY
TRBJ2-3 | TRBV7-9 | ASSLMAGATDTQY
TRBJ1-4 | TRBV28 | ASSLGYEDEKLF
TRBJ2-3 | TRBV27 | ASSWTSGSTDTQY
TRBJ2-1 | TRBV9 | ASSVREGARNEQF
TRBJ1-4 | TRBV25-1 | ASSPGEIRGKLF
TRBJ1-5 | TRBV7-2 | ASSARQGSNQPQH
TRBJ2-2 | TRBV14 | ASSQITGQGGDTGELF
TRBJ2-5 | TRBV28 | AYGSGLAQY
TRBJ2-3 | TRBV7-3 | ASSDRVGGPTDTQY
TRBJ2-2 | TRBV7-9 | ASSPRSPTGVGELF
TRBJ2-7 | TRBV30 | AWSVSGGEQY
TRBJ2-3 | TRBV5-1 | ASSLAEVTDTQY
TRBJ2-1 | TRBV5-1 | ASRPSGTGDNEQF
TRBJ2-2 | TRBV4-1 | ASSVPGGRSGELF
TRBJ2-7 | TRBV7-8 | ASRGGGTNEQY
TRBJ2-7 | TRBV6-5 | ASRLSGSLHEQY
TRBJ1-3 | TRBV29-1 | SVGEFSGNTIY